This section outlines one TCR beta chain sequence together with its context. It lacks a known antigen. Base qualities are missing; no much larger clone stands one base away. This specimen comes from a study of spatial heterogeneity in lung cancer (dated by TCRdb to 2018 to 2020). Concerning the study at large: Beta-chain transcripts were consistently detected in greater numbers than alpha-chain transcripts, which likely reflects a higher abundance of beta-chain transcripts. In the raw uncorrected reads, each unique combination of TCR and UMI appeared on average more than ten times. The study quantitatively compared TCR alpha and beta repertoires across multiple tumor regions, matched nontumor lung and blood in non-small cell lung cancer. Nonsynonymous mutation counts, determined by whole-exome sequencing of tumor tissue, were related to features of the TCR repertoire. Both alpha and beta chains were TCR-sequenced in samples taken at surgery, namely 220 tumor regions, roughly 64 matched nontumor lung samples and around 53 PBMC samples.

CDR1 and CDR2 were assigned from the germline V gene as SGHTA and FQGNSA. V and J are trimmed by 5 bases and 0 bases, and the gene matches miss 10 bases of the junction. From cysteine to phenylalanine, the CDR3 is 17 amino acids long. Just the 51-base CDR3 DNA is kept, in frame starting at base 1. Preparation of the library involved 5' RACE. Reads for this sample came from a NextSeq 500. To allow correction of PCR and sequencing errors, the TCR library protocol tagged every TCR cDNA molecule with a unique molecular identifier. In the authors' own workflow: TCR identification, UMI-based error correction and CDR3 extraction were all carried out with Decombinator tools. Expanded TCRs were defined as those above a frequency of 2 per 1,000, corresponding to the top 1% of the tumor frequency distribution. Rényi diversity was computed with the R vegan package after subsampling each repertoire 100 times to 5,000 TCRs. CDR3 similarity networks were built from amino acid triplet string-kernel similarity, connecting CDR3s with pairwise similarity above 0.82. The public sequencing data were trimmed at Q25 with fastp and processed into clonotypes with MiXCR by TCRdb, which kept only in-frame beta chains. Identical CDR3 protein sequences are pooled into one entry, listed with their most common genes and DNA. Here the V and J calls rest on TCRdb's processing, not on the authors' analysis. The sample includes approximately 66,000 distinct CDR3 sequences, with under 7.5% observed a single time. Roughly 14% of the sample is in the top ten clones.

The label giving this sample's time point can be read as: sample taken at primary tumor resection. Samples were obtained from roughly 72 patients with early-stage, untreated non-small cell lung cancer from the lung TRACERx cohort. Whole RNA extracted from tumor and nontumor lung tissue, or from cryopreserved PBMC samples, was used for TCR sequencing without cell sorting. Only patients with enough RNA available from two or more tumor regions were chosen for TCR sequencing. What the research found in general, with its limitations: Additional single-cell paired TCR alpha and beta sequencing was considered necessary to confirm, at a functional level, the hypothesis that regional TCRs recognize regional mutations. Ubiquitous expanded tumor TCRs were detected in blood more often at tumor resection than at routine follow-up.

The rearranged chain carries TRBV7-2 and TRBJ1-5; 7 central nucleotides agree with TRBD1. The source of this sequence is a female donor with early-stage non-small cell lung cancer. This specimen consisted of PBMCs, obtained at surgery. The bases are TGTGCCAGCAGCCCCGGGACAGCATTTTATAGCAATCAGCCCCAGCATTTT. Translation gives CASSPGTAFYSNQPQHF.